The 22 T cell receptor beta chains below were found in one sample sequenced in a study of T cell responses to AZD1222 COVID-19 vaccine. Only in-frame clones appear in the TCRdb table, and some are missing; sequencing was by immunoSEQ multiplex PCR. The data show about 260,000 clones, with approximately 93% seen just once and roughly 0.6% held by the top ten. Here the sequenced sample was peripheral blood, taken on day 0 of AZD1222 vaccination. These receptors came from an adult in good health.

The rearrangement uses TRBV28 and TRBJ2-7; the match to TRBD1 covers 8 bases. Germline CDR1 reads MDHEN; CDR2 reads SYDVKM. Losses at the gene ends were 6 bases for V and 5 bases for J; bases not matched to a gene: 12. This CDR3 spans 15 amino acids. CDR3 amino acids: CASSATGQGLHEQYF. The CDR3 coding sequence is TGTGCCAGCAGCGCCACCGGACAGGGACTCCACGAGCAGTACTTC.

V and J are TRBV6-2 or TRBV6-3 and TRBJ2-7, with D perhaps TRBD2 (5 bases). This CDR3 is built from 14 residues. The V end was cut by 6 bases, the J end by 2 bases, with 14 bases between. Germline CDR1 is MNHEY and CDR2 is SVGEGT. The CDR3 region is CASSEWRLPYEQYF. CDR3 nucleotides: TGTGCCAGCAGCGAGTGGAGACTACCCTACGAGCAGTACTTC.

Only a few counts were recorded for this clone. The chain's CDR3 is CASSSAGINEKLFF. The CDR3 DNA reads as TGTGCCAGCAGCTCCGCCGGGATTAATGAAAAACTGTTTTTT. J is TRBJ1-4 and V is TRBV28, with D unclear. Trimming removed 6 bases from V and 4 bases from J, with 12 bases in between. The CDR3 spans 14 residues. Per germline, CDR1 MDHEN and CDR2 SYDVKM. Full variable domain (outside the CDR3, taken from reference TRBV28 and TRBJ1-4): DVKVTQSSRYLVKRTGEKVFLECVQDMDHENMFWYRQDPGLGLRLIYFSYDVKMKEKGDIPEGYSVSREKKERFSLILESASTNQTSMYLCASSSAGINEKLFFGSGTQLSVL.

The gene calls are TRBV7-2 and TRBJ2-1; the D gene could be TRBD1 or TRBD2 (5 bases each). Germline V gene data show CDR1 as SGHTA and CDR2 as FQGNSA. Trimming pared 1 base from V and 9 bases from J, leaving 10 bases between. The CDR3 is made up of 13 amino acids. CDR3 residues: CASSLVLGTEQFF. The CDR3 DNA follows: TGTGCCAGCAGCTTAGTCCTGGGGACTGAGCAGTTCTTC.

V and J are TRBV5-1 and TRBJ2-7; 7 bases agree with TRBD1. Germline loops: CDR1 SGHRS, CDR2 YFSETQ. The trim removed 5 bases at V and 6 bases at J, leaving 11 bases unmatched. The CDR3 has 14 residues. The CDR3 DNA follows: TGCGCCAGCAGTCCTAGAGACAGGGTCACCGAGCAGTACTTC. The encoded protein is CASSPRDRVTEQYF.

The V gene is TRBV19, the J gene TRBJ2-7; 11 bases agree with TRBD2. This CDR3 has 14 amino acids. Germline assignment: CDR1 LNHDA and CDR2 SQIVND (reference sequence). With V trimmed by 6 bases and J by 2 bases, 3 bases remained unmatched. DNA of the CDR3: TGTGCCAGTAGCGGGACTAGCGGTCCCTACGAGCAGTACTTC. Its translation is CASSGTSGPYEQYF.

J is TRBJ2-7 and V is TRBV15; no clear D. The CDR3 contains 14 residues. Germline V gene lookup returns CDR1 LNHNV and CDR2 YYDKDF (reference sequence). Trimming pared 0 bases from V and 5 bases from J, leaving 11 bases between. CDR3 region: CATSREGWGDEQYF. The CDR3 nucleotides read TGTGCCACCAGCAGAGAAGGGTGGGGTGACGAGCAGTACTTC.

V is TRBV28 and J is TRBJ1-5; D not resolved. The V end was cut by 3 bases, the J end by 0 bases, with 9 bases between. From germline, CDR1 is MDHEN and CDR2 SYDVKM. The CDR3 has 15 amino acids. For the CDR3, the DNA is TGTGCCAGCAGTTTTACGACATCTAGCAATCAGCCCCAGCATTTT. Encoded protein: CASSFTTSSNQPQHF.

The chain uses TRBV9 and TRBJ1-1; 8 bases map to TRBD1. J gave up 7 bases and V 4 bases, and 3 bases lay outside the gene matches. Germline V gene data show CDR1 as SGDLS and CDR2 as YYNGEE. The CDR3 is 12 amino acids. CDR3 region: CASSPDRGEAFF. The DNA for the CDR3 is TGTGCCAGCAGCCCCGACAGGGGTGAAGCTTTCTTT. The variable domain in full, with the rest retrieved from reference TRBV9 and TRBJ1-1, is DSGVTQTPKHLITATGQRVTLRCSPRSGDLSVYWYQQSLDQGLQFLIQYYNGEERAKGNILERFSAQQFPDLHSELNLSSLELGDSALYFCASSPDRGEAFFGQGTRLTVV.

The chain carries TRBV11-3 and TRBJ1-1; maybe TRBD1 (6 bases). Germline CDR1 reads SGHNT; CDR2 reads YENEEA. With 3 bases removed from V and 2 bases from J, the gap between germline ends came to 10 bases. The CDR3 is made up of 14 amino acids. CDR3 sequence reads: CASSFSGANTEAFF. DNA for the CDR3: TGTGCCAGCAGCTTTTCAGGGGCAAACACTGAAGCTTTCTTT.

The V call is TRBV19, the J call TRBJ1-6; 8 bases agree with TRBD1. Germline-derived CDR1 and CDR2 are LNHDA and SQIVND (reference sequence). The V segment lost 3 bases and the J segment 8 bases; nucleotides outside the gene matches: 3. This CDR3 region has 14 residues. The CDR3 loop reads CASSIRGLDSPLHF. The CDR3, as DNA: TGTGCCAGTAGTATCAGGGGGCTGGATTCACCCCTCCACTTT.

This clone was observed a few times. V and J are TRBV28 and TRBJ2-1; D remains unclear. The CDR3 covers 13 residues. V lost 5 bases to trimming and J lost 7 bases, with 12 bases between them. Germline CDR1 and CDR2: MDHEN and SYDVKM. The CDR3 region is CASSPPDGNEQFF. CDR3 DNA: TGTGCCAGCAGTCCCCCAGACGGGAATGAGCAGTTCTTC.

This clone was found once. The chain uses TRBV2 and TRBJ1-5; D is uncertain. CDR1 SNHLY and CDR2 FYNNEI come from the germline V gene. Deletions cut 7 bases from V and 7 bases from J, with 11 bases between. This CDR3 contains 12 residues. The CDR3 bases are TGTGCCAGCACGGGGAACGGACAGCCCCAGCATTTT. Its translation: CASTGNGQPQHF.

As DNA, the CDR3 is TGTGCCAGAAGCTTGGGCGCAACACCCTACACCTTC. Its translation: CARSLGATPYTF. This chain links TRBV5-3 with TRBJ1-2, with D hard to call. TRBV5-3 is an ORF, with its function uncertain. CDR3 length: 12 amino acids. With 0 bases removed from V and 10 bases from J, the gap between germline ends came to 10 bases.

The chain couples TRBV4-1 to TRBJ2-3; the D gene is possibly TRBD1 (5 bases). This CDR3 comprises 14 residues. The V gene's germline CDR1 is MGHRA and CDR2 YSYEKL. Trimming shortened V by 1 base and J by 3 bases, and 8 bases separated the two germline ends. The CDR3 DNA reads TGCGCCAGCAGCCAAGGGGGCTGGACAGATACGCAGTATTTT. This sequence encodes CASSQGGWTDTQYF.

J is TRBJ2-7 and V is TRBV9; unclear D gene. This CDR3 region has 14 residues. The germline V gene encodes CDR1 SGDLS and CDR2 YYNGEE. Trimming left V 4 bases short and J 7 bases short, with 18 bases between. CDR3 sequence: CASSLDGVLGEQYF. The CDR3 nucleotides are TGTGCCAGCAGCCTCGATGGTGTTCTGGGGGAGCAGTACTTC.

The chain recombines TRBV9 with TRBJ2-1; D possibly corresponds to TRBD1 (5 bases). Trimming removed 4 bases from V and 10 bases from J, with 9 bases in between. Per germline, CDR1 SGDLS and CDR2 YYNGEE. The CDR3 runs 11 residues. CDR3 region: CASSQWGEQFF. Here the CDR3 DNA reads TGTGCCAGCAGCCAGTGGGGCGAGCAGTTCTTC. Together with reference TRBV9 and TRBJ2-1, the CDR3 gives the full variable domain: DSGVTQTPKHLITATGQRVTLRCSPRSGDLSVYWYQQSLDQGLQFLIQYYNGEERAKGNILERFSAQQFPDLHSELNLSSLELGDSALYFCASSQWGEQFFGPGTRLTVL.

The chain carries TRBV29-1 and TRBJ2-3; D possibly matches TRBD1 or TRBD2 (5 bases each). The CDR3 is 14 residues long. Trimming cost V 2 bases and J 1 base, with 10 bases left between them. The germline V gene has CDR1 SQVTM and CDR2 ANQGSEA. CDR3 nucleotides: TGCAGCGTTGAAAGAGGGACGGGCACAGATACGCAGTATTTT. Translated: CSVERGTGTDTQYF.

The chain combines TRBV20-1 with TRBJ1-6, with 9 bases fitting TRBD1. Per the germline V gene, CDR1 is DFQATT and CDR2 is SNEGSKA (reference sequence). The CDR3 runs to 16 residues. The ends lost 3 bases at V and 9 bases at J; junction bases unmatched: 12. The chain's CDR3 is CSASSAGTGIGSPLHF. The CDR3 DNA follows: TGCAGTGCTAGTTCCGCCGGGACAGGGATCGGTTCACCCCTCCACTTT.

The genes are TRBV6-5 and TRBJ2-1, with 8 bases matching TRBD2. After removal of 1 base from V and 4 bases from J, the junction contained 6 bases not matched to a gene. Germline V gene lookup returns CDR1 MNHEY and CDR2 SVGAGI. CDR3 length: 16 residues. The CDR3 sequence is CASSYYGGGGYNEQFF. CDR3 DNA sequence: TGTGCCAGCAGTTACTACGGGGGGGGCGGGTACAATGAGCAGTTCTTC.

The rearrangement joins TRBV11-3 to TRBJ2-5; a possible D gene is TRBD1 (5 bases). The CDR3 sequence is 15 residues long. Germline V gene data show CDR1 as SGHNT and CDR2 as YENEEA. V was shortened by 5 bases and J by 2 bases, with 15 bases between the two germline ends. CDR3 bases: TGTGCCAGCAGCCAAGGTTGGGGCCCACAAGAGACCCAGTACTTC. It yields the protein CASSQGWGPQETQYF.

The chain recombines TRBV19 with TRBJ1-2, with TRBD1 matching 7 bases. The CDR3 is made up of 13 amino acids. V lost 2 bases, J lost 6 bases, and 3 bases stayed unmatched. CDR1 and CDR2 from the germline V gene are LNHDA and SQIVND (reference sequence). CDR3 sequence: CASSISRGDGYTF. DNA of the CDR3: TGTGCCAGTAGTATAAGCAGGGGGGATGGCTACACCTTC.